This TCR beta chain was sequenced during a study of cytomegalovirus exposure and HLA in healthy donors. About the research overall: Genotyping showed 70% to 90% of hundreds of donors falling in the Caucasian-associated ancestry cluster.

V lost 0 bases, J lost 4 bases, and 11 bases stayed unmatched. The germline CDR1 and CDR2 sequences are LGHNA and YSLEER. CDR3 size: 18 residues. Overall study results and limits: The study put 150 to 200 TCR beta chains on its list as cytomegalovirus-associated.

Turning to this clone: What it recognizes is unknown.

Primers for the PCR totalled 60 Vbeta and 13 Jbeta. The repertoire was sequenced with immunoSEQ multiplex PCR; TCRdb's copy has only in-frame clones and lacks some. Found here are roughly 170,000 clones, about 80% of them singletons; the top ten hold 1.3%. The rearrangement uses TRBV4-3 and TRBJ2-2, with TRBD1 matching 7 bases. The sample consisted of PBMCs. This clonotype was sampled from a young man in good health and CMV-seronegative. The CDR3 bases are TGCGCCAGCAGCCAAGATTTGGCTGGAACAGGGGTCACCGGGGAGCTGTTTTTT. Encoded protein: CASSQDLAGTGVTGELFF.